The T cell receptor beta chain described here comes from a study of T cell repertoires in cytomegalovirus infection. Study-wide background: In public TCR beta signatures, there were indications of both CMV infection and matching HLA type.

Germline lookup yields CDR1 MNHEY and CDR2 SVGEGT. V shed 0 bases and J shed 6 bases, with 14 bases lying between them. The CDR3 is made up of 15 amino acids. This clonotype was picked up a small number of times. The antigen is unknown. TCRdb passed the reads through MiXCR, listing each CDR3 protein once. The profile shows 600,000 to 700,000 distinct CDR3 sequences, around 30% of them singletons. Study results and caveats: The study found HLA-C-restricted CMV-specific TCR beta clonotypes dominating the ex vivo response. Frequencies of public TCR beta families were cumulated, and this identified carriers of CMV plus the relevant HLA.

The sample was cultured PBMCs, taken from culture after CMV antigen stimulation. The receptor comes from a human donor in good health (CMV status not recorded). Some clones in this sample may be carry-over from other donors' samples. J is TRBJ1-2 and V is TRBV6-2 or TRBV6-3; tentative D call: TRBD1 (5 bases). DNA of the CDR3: TGTGCCAGCAGTTACTCCCCAGGGACGATAAATGGCTACACCTTC. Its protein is CASSYSPGTINGYTF.